This T cell receptor (beta chain) was recovered during a study of T cells after yellow fever vaccination. Study-wide results and caveats: Clones from primary vaccination mostly reappeared after the booster (roughly 95% CD4, under 90% CD8).

This clonotype came up a few times. Antigen unknown. This CDR3 contains 15 residues. V was clipped by 4 bases and J by 1 base, with 11 bases between them. CDR1 is SGHVS, CDR2 FQNEAQ, per germline. Making TCR cDNA involved 5'RACE template switching, which added UMIs and a universal primer site. TCRdb passed the 5' RACE reads through MiXCR, listing each CDR3 protein once. The sample lists 350,000 to 450,000 distinct CDR3 sequences, over 15% occurring once. The specimen was PBMCs, collected before the yellow fever booster vaccination. The receptor's source is a man younger than 30 who received the YFV17D yellow fever vaccine. The chain combines TRBV7-8 with TRBJ2-1, with D maybe TRBD2 (5 bases). The CDR3, as DNA: TGTGCCAGCAGCTACCACAGCGGTTCCTACAATGAGCAGTTCTTC. Its translation is CASSYHSGSYNEQFF.